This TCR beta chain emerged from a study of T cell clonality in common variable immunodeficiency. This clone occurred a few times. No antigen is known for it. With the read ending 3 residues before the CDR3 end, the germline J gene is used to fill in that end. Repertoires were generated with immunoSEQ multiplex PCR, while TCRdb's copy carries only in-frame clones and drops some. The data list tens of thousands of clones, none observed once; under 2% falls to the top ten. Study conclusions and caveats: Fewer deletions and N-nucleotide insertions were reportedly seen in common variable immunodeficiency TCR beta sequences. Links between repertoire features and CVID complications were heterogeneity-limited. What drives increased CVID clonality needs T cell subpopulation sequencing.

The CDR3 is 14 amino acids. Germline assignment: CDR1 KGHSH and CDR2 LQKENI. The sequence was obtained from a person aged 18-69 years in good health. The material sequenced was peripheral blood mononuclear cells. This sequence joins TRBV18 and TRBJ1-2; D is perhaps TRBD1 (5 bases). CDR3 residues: CASSPSSPDNDYTF. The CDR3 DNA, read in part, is TGTGCCAGCTCACCAAGCAGCCCGGACAATGAC.